This TCR beta chain was captured by sequencing in a study of T cells after posttransplantation cyclophosphamide. The related graft donor's blood sample was taken on the day of bone marrow donation. Only in-frame clones appear in the TCRdb table, and some are missing; sequencing was by immunoSEQ multiplex PCR. The specimen has tens of thousands of clones, none found just once. CDR1 SGHKS and CDR2 YYEKEE come from the germline V gene (reference sequence). Unmatched junction bases numbered 12, after V lost 4 bases and J lost 7 bases. The CDR3 covers 16 residues. This clone was seen at least ten times. Input material: PBMCs. The origin of this receptor is a middle-aged man in good health, CMV-negative, and a related stem cell transplant donor. The chain links TRBV5-5 to TRBJ2-2, with 8 bases identical to TRBD1. DNA for the CDR3: TGTGCCAGCAGCCCTTATCGGACAGGGACAGGCGGGGAGCTGTTTTTT. This encodes CASSPYRTGTGGELFF.